The clone carrying this T cell receptor beta chain was counted at least ten times. Its target is not known. One end of the junction varies from germline; a read error may be responsible. The data stem from a study of neurological immune-mediated disorders. General study findings and limits: Private repertoires in all groups were suggested by the absence of shared CDR3 amino acid sequences among expanded clones across subjects. Healthy controls had more TCR clonal expansion than multiple sclerosis, which showed the least, whereas HTLV-1-associated myelopathy showed the most.

The cDNA came from 5'RACE, which used 10-nucleotide random UMIs. TCRdb re-analysed the 5' RACE reads in MiXCR, keeping a single row per CDR3 protein. The profile shows tens of thousands of distinct CDR3 sequences, roughly 13% of them singletons. From 2 million PBMCs stored at -80 C, the unsorted libraries were generated. Germline V gene sequence: CDR1 DFQATT, CDR2 SNEGSKA (reference sequence). CDR3 length equals 15 residues. The sequence was obtained from a female donor in good health. Sequenced: PBMCs. The chain has TRBV20-1 and TRBJ2-1; 15 bases align to TRBD2. CDR3 DNA sequence: TGCAGTGCGAGAGCCGGACTAGCGGGAGGGGATGAGCAGTTCTTC. This codes for CSARAGLAGGDEQFF.